The clone carrying this TCR beta chain has more than one count but fewer than ten. Its antigen is unknown. The data derive from a study of blood T cells in healthy people across ages. Study conclusions and caveats: A strong correlation was seen between TCR beta diversity and naive T cell percentage.

The CDR3 length is 14 residues. V lost 1 base and J lost 8, with 12 bases in between. From germline, CDR1 is SNHLY and CDR2 FYNNEI. Using a J-beta primer mix together with a sample-barcoded 5' primer, a second PCR was run for about 6 to 12 cycles. TCRdb reprocessed the 5' RACE reads via MiXCR and lists one record per CDR3 protein. This sample carries 1.8 million or so distinct CDR3 sequences, about two fifths of them seen once, and the ten largest clones take 23%. Per sample, a minimum of 6.5 million PBMCs were isolated. J is TRBJ2-1 and V is TRBV2; possible D gene TRBD2, 5 bases. This receptor was taken from a human donor in good health. The material sequenced was blood. In DNA form, the CDR3 reads TGTGCCAGCAGTGAAGATCGGACTTACCATGAGCAGTTCTTC. Protein sequence: CASSEDRTYHEQFF.